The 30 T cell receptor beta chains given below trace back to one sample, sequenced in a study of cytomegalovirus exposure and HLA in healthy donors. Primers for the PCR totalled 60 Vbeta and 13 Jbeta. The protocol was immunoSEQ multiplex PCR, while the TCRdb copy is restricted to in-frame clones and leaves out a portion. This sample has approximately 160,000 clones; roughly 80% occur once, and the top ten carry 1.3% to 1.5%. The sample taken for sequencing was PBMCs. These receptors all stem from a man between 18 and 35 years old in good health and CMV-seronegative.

CDR3 protein: CASSERAGGAGTQYF. Here the CDR3 DNA reads TGTGCCAGCAGTGAACGGGCAGGGGGCGCCGGGACCCAGTACTTC. V gene TRBV2 combines with J gene TRBJ2-5, with TRBD1 matching 8 bases. Germline values: CDR1 SNHLY, CDR2 FYNNEI. Trimming took 2 bases from V and 7 from J; bases not matched to a gene: 9. The CDR3 contains 15 residues. Looking up the rest from reference TRBV2 and TRBJ2-5 gives the full variable domain: EPEVTQTPSHQVTQMGQEVILRCVPISNHLYFYWYRQILGQKVEFLVSFYNNEISEKSEIFDDQFSVERPDGSNFTLKIRSTKLEDSAMYFCASSERAGGAGTQYFGPGTRLLVL.

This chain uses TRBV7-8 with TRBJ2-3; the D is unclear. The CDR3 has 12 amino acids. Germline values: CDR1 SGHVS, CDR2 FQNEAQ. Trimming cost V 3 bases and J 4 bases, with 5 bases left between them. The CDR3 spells CASSFIPDTQYF. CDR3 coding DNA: TGTGCCAGCAGCTTCATTCCAGATACGCAGTATTTT. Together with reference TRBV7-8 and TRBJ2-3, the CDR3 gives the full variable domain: GAGVSQSPRYKVAKRGQDVALRCDPISGHVSLFWYQQALGQGPEFLTYFQNEAQLDKSGLPSDRFFAERPEGSVSTLKIQRTQQEDSAVYLCASSFIPDTQYFGPGTRLTVL.

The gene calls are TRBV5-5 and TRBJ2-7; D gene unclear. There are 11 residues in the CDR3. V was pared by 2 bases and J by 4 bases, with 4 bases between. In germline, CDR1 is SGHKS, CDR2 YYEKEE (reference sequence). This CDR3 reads CASSLAYEQYF. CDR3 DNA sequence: TGTGCCAGCAGCTTAGCTTACGAGCAGTACTTC.

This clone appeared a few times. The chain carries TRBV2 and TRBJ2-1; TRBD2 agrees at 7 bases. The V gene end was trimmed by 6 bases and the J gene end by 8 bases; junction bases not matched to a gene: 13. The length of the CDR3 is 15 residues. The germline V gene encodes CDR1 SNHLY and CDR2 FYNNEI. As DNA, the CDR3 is TGTGCCAGCAGACTTTGGGGACTACCCGAGGATGAGCAGTTCTTC. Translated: CASRLWGLPEDEQFF.

CDR3 in DNA: TGCGCCAGCAGTGACCCGGGACAGGGCTACGAGCAGTACTTC. Its protein product is CASSDPGQGYEQYF. This sequence joins TRBV10-1 and TRBJ2-7; the match to TRBD1 covers 9 bases. Germline-derived CDR1 and CDR2 are WNHNN and SYGVQD (reference sequence). J lost 3 bases, V lost 3 bases, and 3 bases had no gene match. CDR3 length: 14 residues.

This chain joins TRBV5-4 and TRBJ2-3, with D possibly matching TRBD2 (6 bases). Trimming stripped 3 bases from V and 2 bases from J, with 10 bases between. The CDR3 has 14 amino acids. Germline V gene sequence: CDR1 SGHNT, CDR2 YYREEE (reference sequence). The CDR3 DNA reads TGTGCCAGCAGCTCGGGACTTTACACAGATACGCAGTATTTT. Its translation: CASSSGLYTDTQYF.

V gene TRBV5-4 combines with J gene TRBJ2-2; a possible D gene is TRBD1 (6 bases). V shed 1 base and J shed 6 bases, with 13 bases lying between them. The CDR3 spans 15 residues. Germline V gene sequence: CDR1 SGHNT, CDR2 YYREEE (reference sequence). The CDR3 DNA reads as TGTGCCAGCAGCTTGAAAGCAGGGGCGGCCGGGGAGCTGTTTTTT. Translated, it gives CASSLKAGAAGELFF.

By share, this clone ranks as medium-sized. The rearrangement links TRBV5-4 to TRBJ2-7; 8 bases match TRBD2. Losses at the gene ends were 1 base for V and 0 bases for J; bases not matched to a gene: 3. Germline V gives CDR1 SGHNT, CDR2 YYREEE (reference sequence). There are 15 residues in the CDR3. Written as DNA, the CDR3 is TGTGCCAGCAGCTTGTATGGACTAGCCTCCTACGAGCAGTACTTC. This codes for CASSLYGLASYEQYF.

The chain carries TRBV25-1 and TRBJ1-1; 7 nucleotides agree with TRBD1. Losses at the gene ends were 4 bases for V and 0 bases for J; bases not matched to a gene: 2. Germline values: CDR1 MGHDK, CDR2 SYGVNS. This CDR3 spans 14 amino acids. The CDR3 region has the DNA TGTGCCAGCAGTGCAGGGACAGTGAACACTGAAGCTTTCTTT. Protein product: CASSAGTVNTEAFF.

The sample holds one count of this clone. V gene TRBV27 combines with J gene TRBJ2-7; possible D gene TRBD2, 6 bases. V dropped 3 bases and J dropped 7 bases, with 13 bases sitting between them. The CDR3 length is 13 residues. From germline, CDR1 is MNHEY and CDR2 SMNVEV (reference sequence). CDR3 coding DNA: TGTGCCAGCAGTTTCGGGGGTCCGAATGAGCAGTACTTC. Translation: CASSFGGPNEQYF.

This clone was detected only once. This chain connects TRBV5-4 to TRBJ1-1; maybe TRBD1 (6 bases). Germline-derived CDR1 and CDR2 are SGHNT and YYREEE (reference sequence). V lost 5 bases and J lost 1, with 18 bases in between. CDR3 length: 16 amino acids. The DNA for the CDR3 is TGTGCCAGCAGTCCCTTAGGTGCGGGGGCGAACACTGAAGCTTTCTTT. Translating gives CASSPLGAGANTEAFF.

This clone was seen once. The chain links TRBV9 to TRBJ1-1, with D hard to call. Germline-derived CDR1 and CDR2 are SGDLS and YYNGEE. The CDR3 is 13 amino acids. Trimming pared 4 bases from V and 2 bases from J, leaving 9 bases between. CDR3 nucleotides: TGTGCCAGCAGCTTCTTCCTAAACACTGAAGCTTTCTTT. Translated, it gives CASSFFLNTEAFF.

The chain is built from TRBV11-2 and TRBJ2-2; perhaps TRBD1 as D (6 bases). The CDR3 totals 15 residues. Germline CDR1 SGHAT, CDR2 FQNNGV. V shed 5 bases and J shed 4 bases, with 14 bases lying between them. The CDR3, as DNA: TGTGCCAGCAGCCCTTTGTTAGGGGGCACCGGGGAGCTGTTTTTT. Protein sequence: CASSPLLGGTGELFF.

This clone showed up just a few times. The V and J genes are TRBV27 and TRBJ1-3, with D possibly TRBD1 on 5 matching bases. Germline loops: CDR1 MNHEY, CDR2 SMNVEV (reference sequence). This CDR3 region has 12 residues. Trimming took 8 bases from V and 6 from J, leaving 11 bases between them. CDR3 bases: TGTGCCAGCGGGGCTGACCTAAACACCATATATTTT. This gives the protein CASGADLNTIYF.

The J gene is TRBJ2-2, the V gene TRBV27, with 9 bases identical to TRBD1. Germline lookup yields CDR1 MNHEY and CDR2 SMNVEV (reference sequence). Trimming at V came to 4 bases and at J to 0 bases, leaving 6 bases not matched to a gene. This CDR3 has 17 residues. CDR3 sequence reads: CASSSRQGGANTGELFF. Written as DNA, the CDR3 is TGTGCCAGCAGTTCCCGACAGGGGGGAGCGAACACCGGGGAGCTGTTTTTT.

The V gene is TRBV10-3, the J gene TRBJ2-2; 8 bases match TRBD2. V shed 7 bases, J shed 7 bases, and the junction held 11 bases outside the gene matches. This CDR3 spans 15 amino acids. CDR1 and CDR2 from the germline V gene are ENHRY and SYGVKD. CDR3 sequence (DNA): TGTGCCATCACTCCGGGGGGGGCGAAGGGCGGGGAGCTGTTTTTT. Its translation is CAITPGGAKGGELFF.

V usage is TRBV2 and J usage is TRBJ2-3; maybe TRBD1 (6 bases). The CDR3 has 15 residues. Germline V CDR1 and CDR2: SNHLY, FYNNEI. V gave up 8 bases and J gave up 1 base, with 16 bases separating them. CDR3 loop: CASGRGSWGTDTQYF. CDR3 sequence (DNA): TGTGCCAGCGGAAGGGGGAGTTGGGGCACAGATACGCAGTATTTT.

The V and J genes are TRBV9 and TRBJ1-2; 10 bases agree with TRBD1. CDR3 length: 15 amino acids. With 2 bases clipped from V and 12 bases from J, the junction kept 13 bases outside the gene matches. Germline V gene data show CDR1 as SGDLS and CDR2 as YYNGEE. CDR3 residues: CASSVGGTGDLVHTF. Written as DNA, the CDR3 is TGTGCCAGCAGCGTTGGGGGGACAGGGGACCTTGTTCACACCTTC.

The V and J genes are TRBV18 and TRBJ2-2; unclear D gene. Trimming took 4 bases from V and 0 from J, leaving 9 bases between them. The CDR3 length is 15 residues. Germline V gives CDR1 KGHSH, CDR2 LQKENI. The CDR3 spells CASSQRVTNTGELFF. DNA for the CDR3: TGTGCCAGCTCACAAAGAGTTACGAACACCGGGGAGCTGTTTTTT.

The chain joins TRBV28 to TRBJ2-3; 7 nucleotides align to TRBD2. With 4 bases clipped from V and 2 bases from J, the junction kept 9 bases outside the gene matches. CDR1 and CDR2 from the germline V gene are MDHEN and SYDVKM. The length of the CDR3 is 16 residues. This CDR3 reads CASSSSTSLYTDTQYF. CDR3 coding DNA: TGTGCCAGCAGTTCCTCGACTAGCCTGTACACAGATACGCAGTATTTT. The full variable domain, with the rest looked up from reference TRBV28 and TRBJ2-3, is DVKVTQSSRYLVKRTGEKVFLECVQDMDHENMFWYRQDPGLGLRLIYFSYDVKMKEKGDIPEGYSVSREKKERFSLILESASTNQTSMYLCASSSSTSLYTDTQYFGPGTRLTVL.

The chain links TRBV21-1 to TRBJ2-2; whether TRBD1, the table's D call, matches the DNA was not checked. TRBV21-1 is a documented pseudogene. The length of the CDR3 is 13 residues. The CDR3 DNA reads TGTGCCAGCAGCGTTGGGCTCACAGGGGAGCTGTTTTTT. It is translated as CASSVGLTGELFF.

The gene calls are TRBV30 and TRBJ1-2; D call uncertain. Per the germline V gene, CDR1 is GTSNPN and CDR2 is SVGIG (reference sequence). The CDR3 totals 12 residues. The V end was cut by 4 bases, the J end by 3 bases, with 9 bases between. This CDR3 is CAWNPSYYGYTF. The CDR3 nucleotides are TGTGCCTGGAATCCCTCCTACTATGGCTACACCTTC. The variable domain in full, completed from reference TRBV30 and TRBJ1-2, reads SQTIHQWPATLVQPVGSPLSLECTVEGTSNPNLYWYRQAAGRGLQLLFYSVGIGQISSEVPQNLSASRPQDRQFILSSKKLLLSDSGFYLCAWNPSYYGYTFGSGTRLTVV.

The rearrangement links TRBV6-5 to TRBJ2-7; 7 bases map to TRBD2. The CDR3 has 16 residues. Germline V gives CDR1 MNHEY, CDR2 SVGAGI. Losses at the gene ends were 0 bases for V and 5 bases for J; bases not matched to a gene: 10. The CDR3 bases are TGTGCCAGCAGTTACTCACACGCGGGAGTTCAGAACGAGCAGTACTTC. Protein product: CASSYSHAGVQNEQYF.

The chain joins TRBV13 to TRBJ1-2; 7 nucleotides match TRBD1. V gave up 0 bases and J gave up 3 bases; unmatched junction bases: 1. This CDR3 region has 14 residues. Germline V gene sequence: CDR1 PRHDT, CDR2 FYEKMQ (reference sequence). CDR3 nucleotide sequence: TGTGCCAGCAGCTTAGGGGACAGGTACTATGGCTACACCTTC. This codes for CASSLGDRYYGYTF.

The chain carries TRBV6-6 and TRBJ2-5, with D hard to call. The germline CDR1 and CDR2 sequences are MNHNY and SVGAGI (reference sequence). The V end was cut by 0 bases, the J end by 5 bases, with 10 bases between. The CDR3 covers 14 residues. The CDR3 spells CASSYSTSAETQYF. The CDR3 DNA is TGTGCCAGCAGTTACTCCACGAGCGCGGAGACCCAGTACTTC.

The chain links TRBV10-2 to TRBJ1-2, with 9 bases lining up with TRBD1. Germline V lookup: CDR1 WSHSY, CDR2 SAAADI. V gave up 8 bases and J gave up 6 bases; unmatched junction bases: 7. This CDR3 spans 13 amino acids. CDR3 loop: CASFAGQGNGYTF. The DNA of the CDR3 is TGCGCCAGCTTTGCGGGACAGGGAAATGGCTACACCTTC.

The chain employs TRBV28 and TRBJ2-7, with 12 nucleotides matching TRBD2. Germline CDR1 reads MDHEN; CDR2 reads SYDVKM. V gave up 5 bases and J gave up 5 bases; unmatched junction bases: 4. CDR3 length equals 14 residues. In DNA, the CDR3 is TGTGCCAGCAGTCTAGCGGGAGGGCCGAACGAGCAGTACTTC. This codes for CASSLAGGPNEQYF.

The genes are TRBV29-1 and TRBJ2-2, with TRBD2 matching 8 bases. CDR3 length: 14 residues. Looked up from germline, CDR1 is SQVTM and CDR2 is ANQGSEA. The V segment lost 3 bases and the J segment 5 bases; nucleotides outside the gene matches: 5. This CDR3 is CSVEAGGGTGELFF. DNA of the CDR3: TGCAGCGTTGAGGCGGGAGGAGGAACCGGGGAGCTGTTTTTT.

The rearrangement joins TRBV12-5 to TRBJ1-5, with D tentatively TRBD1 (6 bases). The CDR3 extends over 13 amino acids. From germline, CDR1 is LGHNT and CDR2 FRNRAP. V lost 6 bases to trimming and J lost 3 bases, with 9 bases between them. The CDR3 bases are TGTGCTAGTGGCCAGGGGCCCAATCAGCCCCAGCATTTT. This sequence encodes CASGQGPNQPQHF.

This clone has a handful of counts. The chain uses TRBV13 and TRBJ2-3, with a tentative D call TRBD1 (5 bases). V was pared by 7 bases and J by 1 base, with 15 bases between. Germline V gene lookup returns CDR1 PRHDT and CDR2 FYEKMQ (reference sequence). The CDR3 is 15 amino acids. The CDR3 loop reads CASTETARGTDTQYF. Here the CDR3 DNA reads TGTGCCAGCACCGAGACAGCCAGGGGCACAGATACGCAGTATTTT.